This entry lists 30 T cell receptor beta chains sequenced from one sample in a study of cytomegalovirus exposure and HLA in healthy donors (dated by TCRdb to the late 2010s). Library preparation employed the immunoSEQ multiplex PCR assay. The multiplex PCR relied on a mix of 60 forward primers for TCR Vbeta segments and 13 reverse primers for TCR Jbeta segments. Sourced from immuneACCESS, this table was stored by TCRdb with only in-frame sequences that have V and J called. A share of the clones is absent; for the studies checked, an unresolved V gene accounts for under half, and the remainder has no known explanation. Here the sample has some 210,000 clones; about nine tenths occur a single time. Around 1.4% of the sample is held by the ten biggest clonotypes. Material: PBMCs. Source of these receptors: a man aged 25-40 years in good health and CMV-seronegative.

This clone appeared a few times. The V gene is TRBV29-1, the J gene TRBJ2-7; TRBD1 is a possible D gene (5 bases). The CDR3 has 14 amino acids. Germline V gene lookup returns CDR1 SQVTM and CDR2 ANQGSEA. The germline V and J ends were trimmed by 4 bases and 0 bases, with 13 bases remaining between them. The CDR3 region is CSVASRTSSYEQYF. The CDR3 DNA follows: TGCAGCGTTGCTTCCAGGACAAGCTCCTACGAGCAGTACTTC.

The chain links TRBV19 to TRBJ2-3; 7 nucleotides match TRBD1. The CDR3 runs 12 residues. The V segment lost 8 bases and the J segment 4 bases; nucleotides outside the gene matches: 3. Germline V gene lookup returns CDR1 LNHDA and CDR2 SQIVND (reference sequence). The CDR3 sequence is CASPQGADTQYF. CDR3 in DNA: TGTGCCAGTCCGCAGGGGGCAGATACGCAGTATTTT. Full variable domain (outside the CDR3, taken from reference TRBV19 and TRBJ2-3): DGGITQSPKYLFRKEGQNVTLSCEQNLNHDAMYWYRQDPGQGLRLIYYSQIVNDFQKGDIAEGYSVSREKKESFPLTVTSAQKNPTAFYLCASPQGADTQYFGPGTRLTVL.

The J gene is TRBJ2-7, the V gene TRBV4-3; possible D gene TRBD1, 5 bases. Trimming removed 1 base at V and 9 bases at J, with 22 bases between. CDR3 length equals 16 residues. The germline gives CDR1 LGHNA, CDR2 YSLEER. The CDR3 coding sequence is TGCGCCAGCAGCCAAGTGATAAGGGGAAGAGGTACGGCGCAGTACTTC. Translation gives CASSQVIRGRGTAQYF.

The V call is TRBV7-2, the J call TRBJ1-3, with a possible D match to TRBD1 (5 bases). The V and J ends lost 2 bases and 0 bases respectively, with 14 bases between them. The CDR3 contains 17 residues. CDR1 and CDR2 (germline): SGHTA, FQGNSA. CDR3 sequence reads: CASSLSPGMISGNTIYF. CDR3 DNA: TGTGCCAGCAGCTTATCCCCAGGGATGATCTCTGGAAACACCATATATTTT.

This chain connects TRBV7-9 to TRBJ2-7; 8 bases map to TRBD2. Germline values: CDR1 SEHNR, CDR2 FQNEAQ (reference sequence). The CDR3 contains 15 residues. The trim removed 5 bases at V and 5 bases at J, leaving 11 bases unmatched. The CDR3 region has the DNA TGTGCCAGCAGCCCCTTAGCGGGGACAATGAACGAGCAGTACTTC. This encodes CASSPLAGTMNEQYF. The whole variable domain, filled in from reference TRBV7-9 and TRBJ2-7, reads DTGVSQNPRHKITKRGQNVTFRCDPISEHNRLYWYRQTLGQGPEFLTYFQNEAQLEKSRLLSDRFSAERPKGSFSTLEIQRTEQGDSAMYLCASSPLAGTMNEQYFGPGTRLTVT.

The CDR3: CASSVERYAGVGYGYTF. The DNA for the CDR3 is TGTGCCAGCAGCGTAGAAAGATACGCGGGCGTTGGCTATGGCTACACCTTC. The gene calls are TRBV9 and TRBJ1-2; no clear D. The CDR3 is made up of 17 amino acids. The V end was cut by 0 bases, the J end by 4 bases, with 19 bases between. Germline V gene lookup returns CDR1 SGDLS and CDR2 YYNGEE. Based on the CDR3 plus reference TRBV9 and TRBJ1-2, the full variable domain is DSGVTQTPKHLITATGQRVTLRCSPRSGDLSVYWYQQSLDQGLQFLIQYYNGEERAKGNILERFSAQQFPDLHSELNLSSLELGDSALYFCASSVERYAGVGYGYTFGSGTRLTVV.

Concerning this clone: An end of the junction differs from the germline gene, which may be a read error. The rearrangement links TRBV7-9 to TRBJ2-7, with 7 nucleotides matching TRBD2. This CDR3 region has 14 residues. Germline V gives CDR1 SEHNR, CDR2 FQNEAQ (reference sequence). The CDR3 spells CVSSSGTTNYEQYF. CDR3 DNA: TGTGTCAGCAGCTCGGGGACTACCAACTACGAGCAGTACTTC.

CDR3 protein: CASISGVNTEAFF. CDR3 nucleotide sequence: TGTGCCAGTATATCGGGGGTGAACACTGAAGCTTTCTTT. The V gene is TRBV19, the J gene TRBJ1-1, with D perhaps matching TRBD1 (5 bases). V lost 7 bases and J lost 0, with 9 bases in between. Germline CDR1 is LNHDA and CDR2 is SQIVND (reference sequence). CDR3 length: 13 amino acids.

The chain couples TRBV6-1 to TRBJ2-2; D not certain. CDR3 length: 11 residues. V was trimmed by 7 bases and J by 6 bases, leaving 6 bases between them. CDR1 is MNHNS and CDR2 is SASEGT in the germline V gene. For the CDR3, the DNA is TGTGCCAGCAAGGCGGCCGGGGAGCTGTTTTTT. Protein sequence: CASKAAGELFF.

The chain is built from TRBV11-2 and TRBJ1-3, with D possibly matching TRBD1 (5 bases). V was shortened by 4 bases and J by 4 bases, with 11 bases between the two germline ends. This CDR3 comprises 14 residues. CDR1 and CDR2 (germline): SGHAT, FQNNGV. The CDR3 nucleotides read TGTGCCAGCAGCTCGACAGTCGCGGGAAACACCATATATTTT. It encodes CASSSTVAGNTIYF. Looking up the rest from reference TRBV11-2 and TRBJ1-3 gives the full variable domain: EAGVAQSPRYKIIEKRQSVAFWCNPISGHATLYWYQQILGQGPKLLIQFQNNGVVDDSQLPKDRFSAERLKGVDSTLKIQPAKLEDSAVYLCASSSTVAGNTIYFGEGSWLTVV.

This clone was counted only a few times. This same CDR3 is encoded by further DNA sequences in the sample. The CDR3 is CASSPRTSGAYEQYF. The CDR3 bases are TGTGCCAGCTCACCACGAACTAGCGGAGCCTACGAGCAGTACTTC. The rearrangement joins TRBV18 to TRBJ2-7; 8 bases align to TRBD2. There are 15 residues in the CDR3. Germline V gene data show CDR1 as KGHSH and CDR2 as LQKENI. V dropped 1 base and J dropped 2; count of bases not matched to a gene: 4.

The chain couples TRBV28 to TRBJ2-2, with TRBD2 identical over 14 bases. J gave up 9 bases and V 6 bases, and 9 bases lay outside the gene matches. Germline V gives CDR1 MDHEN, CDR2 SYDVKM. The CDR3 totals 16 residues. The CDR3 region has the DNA TGTGCCAGCAGCCCAGATGGGACTAGCGGGGGCTGGGAGCTGTTTTTT. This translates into CASSPDGTSGGWELFF. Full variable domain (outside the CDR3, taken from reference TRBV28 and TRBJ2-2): DVKVTQSSRYLVKRTGEKVFLECVQDMDHENMFWYRQDPGLGLRLIYFSYDVKMKEKGDIPEGYSVSREKKERFSLILESASTNQTSMYLCASSPDGTSGGWELFFGEGSRLTVL.

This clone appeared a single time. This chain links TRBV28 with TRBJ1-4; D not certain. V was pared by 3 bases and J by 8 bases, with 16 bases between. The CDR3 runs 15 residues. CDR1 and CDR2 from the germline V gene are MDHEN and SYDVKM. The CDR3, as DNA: TGTGCCAGCAGTTTGATGGTAGAGAGTCGGGAAAAACTGTTTTTT. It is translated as CASSLMVESREKLFF.

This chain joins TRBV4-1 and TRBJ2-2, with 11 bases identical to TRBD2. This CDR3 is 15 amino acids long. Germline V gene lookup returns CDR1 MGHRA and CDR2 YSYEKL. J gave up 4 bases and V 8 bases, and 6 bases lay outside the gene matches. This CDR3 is CASSFLAGGTGELFF. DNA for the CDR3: TGCGCCAGCTCCTTTCTAGCGGGGGGCACCGGGGAGCTGTTTTTT.

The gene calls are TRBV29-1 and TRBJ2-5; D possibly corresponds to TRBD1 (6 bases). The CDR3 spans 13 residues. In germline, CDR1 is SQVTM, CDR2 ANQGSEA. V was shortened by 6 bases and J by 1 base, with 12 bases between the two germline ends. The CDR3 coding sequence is TGCAGCGTCCTGCGGACAGTCCAAGAGACCCAGTACTTC. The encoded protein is CSVLRTVQETQYF.

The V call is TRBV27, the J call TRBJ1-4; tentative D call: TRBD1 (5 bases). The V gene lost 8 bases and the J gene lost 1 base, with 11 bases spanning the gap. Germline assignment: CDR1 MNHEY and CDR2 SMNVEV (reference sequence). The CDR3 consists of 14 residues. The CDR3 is CASRIQGTNEKLFF. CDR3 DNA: TGTGCCAGCCGAATCCAGGGAACTAATGAAAAACTGTTTTTT. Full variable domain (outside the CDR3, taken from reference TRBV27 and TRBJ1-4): EAQVTQNPRYLITVTGKKLTVTCSQNMNHEYMSWYRQDPGLGLRQIYYSMNVEVTDKGDVPEGYKVSRKEKRNFPLILESPSPNQTSLYFCASRIQGTNEKLFFGSGTQLSVL.

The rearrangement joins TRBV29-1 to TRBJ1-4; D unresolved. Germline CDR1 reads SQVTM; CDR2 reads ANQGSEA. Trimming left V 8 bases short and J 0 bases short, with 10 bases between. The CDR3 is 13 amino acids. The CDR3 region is CSIRLTTNEKLFF. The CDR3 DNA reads TGCAGCATTCGACTGACAACTAATGAAAAACTGTTTTTT.

The CDR3 loop is CASGLVPEGFHNSPLHF. CDR3 nucleotides: TGTGCTAGTGGTTTGGTACCGGAGGGCTTCCATAATTCACCCCTCCACTTT. The chain carries TRBV12-5 and TRBJ1-6; D call uncertain. Trimming shortened V by 0 bases and J by 5 bases, and 14 bases separated the two germline ends. Germline CDR1 reads LGHNT; CDR2 reads FRNRAP. There are 17 residues in the CDR3.

DNA of the CDR3: TGTGCCAGCAGCGGATACAGGGGGAGTTCGGCTTTCTTT. It translates to CASSGYRGSSAFF. The chain recombines TRBV7-2 with TRBJ1-1; 8 bases align to TRBD1. Germline CDR1 reads SGHTA; CDR2 reads FQGNSA. The CDR3 has 13 residues. After removal of 5 bases from V and 11 bases from J, the junction contained 10 bases not matched to a gene.

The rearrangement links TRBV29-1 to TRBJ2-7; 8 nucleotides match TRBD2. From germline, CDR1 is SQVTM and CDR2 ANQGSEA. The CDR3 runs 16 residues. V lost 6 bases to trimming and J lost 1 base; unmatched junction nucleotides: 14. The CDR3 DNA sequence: TGCAGCGTAGGTAAGACCGGGACTAGTCCATCCTACGAGCAGTACTTC. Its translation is CSVGKTGTSPSYEQYF.

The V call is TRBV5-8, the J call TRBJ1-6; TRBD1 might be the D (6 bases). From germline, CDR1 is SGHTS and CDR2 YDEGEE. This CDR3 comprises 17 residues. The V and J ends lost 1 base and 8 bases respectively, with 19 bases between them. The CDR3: CASSLYQGPEWDSPLHF. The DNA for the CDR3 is TGTGCCAGCAGCTTGTATCAGGGGCCGGAGTGGGATTCACCCCTCCACTTT.

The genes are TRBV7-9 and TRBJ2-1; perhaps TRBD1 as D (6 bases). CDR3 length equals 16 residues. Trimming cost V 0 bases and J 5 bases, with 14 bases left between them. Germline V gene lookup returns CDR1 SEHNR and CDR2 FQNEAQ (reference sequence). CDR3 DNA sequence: TGTGCCAGCAGCTTAGCACAGGGAGACAAAAACAATGAGCAGTTCTTC. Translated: CASSLAQGDKNNEQFF.

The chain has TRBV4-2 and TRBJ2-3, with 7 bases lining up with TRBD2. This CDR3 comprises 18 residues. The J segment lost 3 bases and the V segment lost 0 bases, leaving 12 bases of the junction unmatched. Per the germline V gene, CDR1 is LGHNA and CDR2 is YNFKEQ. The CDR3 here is CASSQDPVHGEGTDTQYF. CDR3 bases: TGTGCCAGCAGCCAAGACCCCGTACATGGGGAGGGGACAGATACGCAGTATTTT.

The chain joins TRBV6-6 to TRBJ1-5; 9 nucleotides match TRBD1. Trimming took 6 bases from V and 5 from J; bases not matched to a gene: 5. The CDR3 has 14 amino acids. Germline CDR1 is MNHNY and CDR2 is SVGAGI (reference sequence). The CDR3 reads CASSRTGGDQPQHF. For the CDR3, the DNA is TGTGCCAGCAGCCGTACAGGGGGCGATCAGCCCCAGCATTTT.

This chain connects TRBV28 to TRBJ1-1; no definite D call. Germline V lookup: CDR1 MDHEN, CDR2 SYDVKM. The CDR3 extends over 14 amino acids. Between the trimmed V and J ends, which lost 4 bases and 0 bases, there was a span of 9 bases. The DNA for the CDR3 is TGTGCCAGCAGTTCCACACCCCTGAACACTGAAGCTTTCTTT. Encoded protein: CASSSTPLNTEAFF.

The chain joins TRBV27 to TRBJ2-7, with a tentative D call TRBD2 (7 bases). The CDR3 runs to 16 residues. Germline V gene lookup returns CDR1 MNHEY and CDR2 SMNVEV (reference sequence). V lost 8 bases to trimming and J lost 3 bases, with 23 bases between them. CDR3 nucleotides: TGTGCCAGCCAACGGCACCTCAGGGGAGGGATCTACGAGCAGTACTTC. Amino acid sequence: CASQRHLRGGIYEQYF.

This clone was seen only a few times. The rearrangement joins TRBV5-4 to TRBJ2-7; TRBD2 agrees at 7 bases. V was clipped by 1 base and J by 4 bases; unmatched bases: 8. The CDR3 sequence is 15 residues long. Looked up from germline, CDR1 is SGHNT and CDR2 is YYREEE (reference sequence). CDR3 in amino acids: CASSLRGGRGYEQYF. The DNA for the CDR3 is TGTGCCAGCAGCTTGAGGGGCGGGAGAGGTTACGAGCAGTACTTC.

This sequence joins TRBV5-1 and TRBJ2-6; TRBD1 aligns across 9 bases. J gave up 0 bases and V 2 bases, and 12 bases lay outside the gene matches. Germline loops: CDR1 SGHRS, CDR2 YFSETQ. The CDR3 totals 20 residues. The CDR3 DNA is TGCGCCAGCAGCTTTCTTCTTAGGACAGGGGCCCTCTCTGGGGCCAACGTCCTGACTTTC. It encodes CASSFLLRTGALSGANVLTF.

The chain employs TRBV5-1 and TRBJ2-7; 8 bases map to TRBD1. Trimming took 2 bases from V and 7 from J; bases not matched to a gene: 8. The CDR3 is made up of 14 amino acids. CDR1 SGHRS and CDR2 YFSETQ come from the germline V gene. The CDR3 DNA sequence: TGCGCCAGCAGCTTCTCAGGGGGCGGAGGTGAGCAGTACTTC. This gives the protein CASSFSGGGGEQYF.

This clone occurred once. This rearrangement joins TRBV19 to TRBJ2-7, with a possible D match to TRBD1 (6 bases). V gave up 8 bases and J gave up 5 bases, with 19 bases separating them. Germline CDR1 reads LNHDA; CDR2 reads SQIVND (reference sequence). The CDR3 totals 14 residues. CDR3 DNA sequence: TGTGCCAGTCGATCAGGGGAGAGTTTCGACGAGCAGTACTTC. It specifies CASRSGESFDEQYF.